The clone carrying this T cell receptor (beta chain) was seen a few times. Its matching antigen is unknown. V lost 4 bases, J lost 7 bases, and 6 bases stayed unmatched. CDR3 length equals 13 residues. Germline-derived CDR1 and CDR2 are SGDLS and YYNGEE. UMIs and a universal primer site were added when TCR cDNA was made by 5'RACE template switching. In TCRdb, the 5' RACE reads were re-called with MiXCR into one record per CDR3 protein. The sample consists of 310,000 or so distinct CDR3 sequences, around 3.9% of them appearing once. The source of the sample is a study of T cells after yellow fever vaccination. Study-wide points: Primary-vaccination clones mostly resurfaced post-booster (roughly 97% CD4, more than 85% CD8). Shared CD4/CD8 clonotypes were a small share, likely from convergent recombination.

This chain connects TRBV9 to TRBJ2-3; 7 bases are a match to TRBD2. This TCR derives from a man younger than 35 who received the YFV17D yellow fever vaccine. Sequencing was performed on PBMCs, taken on the day of the yellow fever booster vaccination. The CDR3 sequence: CASSRGELYTQYF. The CDR3 nucleotides are TGTGCCAGCAGCCGGGGGGAGCTTTATACGCAGTATTTT.